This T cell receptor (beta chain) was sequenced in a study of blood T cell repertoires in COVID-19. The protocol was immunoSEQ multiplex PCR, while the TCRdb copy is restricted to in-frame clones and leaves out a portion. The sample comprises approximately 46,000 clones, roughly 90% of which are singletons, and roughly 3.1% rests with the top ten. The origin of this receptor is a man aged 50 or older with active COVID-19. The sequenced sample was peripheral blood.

CDR3 nucleotide sequence: TGTGCCAGCAGTACGGGACAGGGATTAGATACGCAGTATTTT. Protein sequence: CASSTGQGLDTQYF. V gene TRBV6-6 combines with J gene TRBJ2-3, with 9 bases lining up with TRBD1. This CDR3 comprises 14 residues. The ends lost 5 bases at V and 5 bases at J; junction bases unmatched: 5. Germline CDR1 reads MNHNY; CDR2 reads SVGAGI (reference sequence).